The sequence of this TCR beta chain was determined in a study of cytomegalovirus exposure and HLA in healthy donors (TCRdb year 2017). For context, the study as a whole: An earlier analysis of about 560 of the donors reported about 300 Gb of sequence data and 117 million unique TCR beta sequences obtained from some 170 million T cells. An early release that covered 500 to 800 HLA-typed donors contained approximately 300 gigabases of sequencing data and 70 million to 100 million unique TCR sequences. Of the 350 to 450 genotyped donors, approximately 83% fell in the genetic ancestry cluster associated with self-reported Caucasian donors. The aim of the study was to test whether cataloging public T cell receptors could identify signatures of past pathogen exposure. The T cell repertoires of 700 or so subjects were profiled by immunosequencing and related to cytomegalovirus serostatus. In addition to the first cohort of hundreds of subjects, a separate validation cohort of approximately 130 different subjects was used. To predict cytomegalovirus infection status, the study combined high-throughput TCR immunosequencing, statistical association of individual TCRs with disease status, and machine learning. A later analysis re-analyzed previously published TCR beta repertoires from roughly 690 donors and added high-resolution HLA genotyping to study TCR occurrence patterns. Rather than using new phenotypic data, the later analysis identified candidate immune exposures from TCR beta sequences and from how often those sequences occurred across donors. To decide whether each TCR beta V gene segment behaved as functional or pseudogenic, an earlier analysis of some 540 of the donors relied on high-throughput TCR beta sequencing. Donor age, sex, ethnicity and CMV serostatus were compiled together with the repertoire data. Genome-wide SNP genotypes for about 60% of the roughly 670 donors were used in a later genetic analysis, which treated that subset as a discovery cohort. All discovery cohort repertoires had been generated on a single sequencing platform. Both class I and class II loci were covered by HLA typing, at four-digit resolution. The number of donors typed differed by locus, with roughly 620-630 for A, B, C, DRB1 and DQB1, more than 500 for DQA1, 600 to 610 for DPA1, and some 450 for DPB1. Four or five DR-DQ haplotypes were handled as single units for association and clustering, since linkage in the cohort was strong. Across about 380 genotyped donors of the cohort, an average of about 240,000 unique TCR beta nucleotide sequences per donor were sequenced, and approximately 19% of those sequences were non-productive.

The paper as a whole reports these results and caveats: A later analysis found that most CMV-associated TCR beta chains appeared HLA-restricted, with HLA associations seemingly driven largely by CMV exposure. When HLA alleles, especially DR and DQ, strongly co-occurred, TCR associations were difficult to assign to individual alleles. Because HLA typing was missing for some donors at each locus, association tests included only the typed subset. The authors suggested that the approach could potentially be extended to other disease states and immunological phenotypes. Several of the top co-occurrence clusters appeared to be linked to parvovirus B19, influenza, CMV and Epstein-Barr virus, according to a later analysis. In a later analysis, TCR association rates were found to vary across HLA loci, with the most associated TCRs seen for DRB1 alleles and the fewest for HLA-C alleles. For the cohort, immune exposure information was limited to CMV serostatus. In both the original and validation cohorts, the classifier was reported to diagnose cytomegalovirus status with high specificity and sensitivity. In vitro tests confirmed that a few of the cytomegalovirus-associated TCR beta chains recognize cytomegalovirus antigens. According to a later genetic analysis, donors in an Asian-associated ancestry cluster had fewer N-insertions in productive TCRs than the approximately 670-donor mean. A group of highly shared sequence variants was considered likely to be a technical artifact of the sequencing pipeline. A further reported finding was that TCR beta sequences accurately predicted the HLA-A and HLA-B alleles for most subjects in the first cohort. Because counts were too low, some 17 rarely observed V segments, including chromosome 9 orphons, were left out of the earlier analysis of some 600 of the donors. In an earlier analysis of some 500 of the donors, most TCR beta V segments were observed in productive rearrangements about 87% or about 30% of the time, broadly matching IMGT annotations. Compared with equally common non-associated chains, HLA-associated TCR beta chains in a later analysis were more clonally expanded and had lower generation probabilities. Some IMGT-functional V segments, including TRBV6-2 and TRBV6-3, could not be distinguished by the 87-base-pair reads and were therefore excluded. The cohort was sequenced for TCR beta chains only, and without alpha or paired-chain data the features that could be detected were limited. Linkage disequilibrium might explain the correlated functional status among segregating V segments, but an unknown experimental factor could not be ruled out. Most TCR sequences were seen in very few donors, while some public TCRs were found in many individuals. The study listed 164 TCR beta chains as associated with cytomegalovirus. In a later genetic analysis, a missense DCLRE1C variant was associated with V-gene and J-gene trimming of TCR beta chains, and the association was replicated in an independent cohort. Specific HLA alleles were associated with 15,000 to 20,000 TCR beta sequences at a false discovery rate of 0.05 in a later analysis. Sequencing depth was assumed to be roughly uniform across donors in the presence/absence analyses, though that assumption may not hold.

The cohort was made up of 500 to 800 healthy bone marrow donors. All cohort members were sampled while nominally healthy, although unrecorded immune exposures were likely present. The donor tested CMV seronegative and was one of the 352 seronegative cohort members. A peripheral blood sample was collected from each donor, and TCR beta sequencing was performed on peripheral blood mononuclear cells. The Qiagen DNeasy Blood Extraction Kit was used to extract genomic DNA from the blood cell samples. The count of this clone is one. This receptor's antigen is unknown. Qualities for individual bases were not recorded, and no much larger clone is one base off. The library was generated by the immunoSEQ multiplex PCR assay. The multiplex PCR relied on a mix of 60 forward primers for TCR Vbeta segments and 13 reverse primers for TCR Jbeta segments. A multiplex PCR assay on genomic DNA amplified the CDR3 region of rearranged TCR beta genes. On the Illumina HiSeq System, the amplified TCR beta libraries were sequenced as 87-base-pair reads. As for the authors' bioinformatics: Across the roughly 640 repertoires, a later analysis counted 60 million to 90 million unique TCR beta chains, some 11 million of which were shared by at least two donors. Raw reads were error-corrected and collapsed into unique sequences with a nearest-neighbor algorithm that merged closely related sequences to remove PCR and sequencing errors. Alignment of CDR3 sequences to IMGT reference sequences was used to assign V, D and J gene segments. Each retained sequence needed at least a six-nucleotide match to both a V gene segment and a J gene segment. A rearrangement counted as productive if the CDR3 had no stop codons and remained in frame with V and J, and every other rearrangement counted as non-productive. Following IMGT convention, CDR3 was defined as the stretch from the second conserved V-encoded cysteine up to the conserved J-encoded phenylalanine. Sequences without an unambiguous match to a single V gene segment were excluded from the earlier analysis of about 600 of the donors. In an earlier analysis of 450 to 700 of the donors, V segments were called functional above 56.7% productive rearrangements and were called segregating when the between-donor standard deviation exceeded 5%. A statistical classification framework was developed to diagnose cytomegalovirus status using the catalog of TCR beta chain sequences. In a later analysis, TCR nucleotide sequences were compared against IMGT/GENE-DB human TR gene sequences so that V and J genes could be assigned. A later analysis assigned CDR3 sequences and most-parsimonious VDJ recombination scenarios with the TCRdist pipeline. A later analysis defined each TCR beta chain by its CDR3 amino acid sequence plus V-gene family, and excluded reads lacking a unique V-gene family. As a way to deal with suspected cross-contamination and a sequencing artifact, a later analysis dropped roughly 600 nucleotide sequences that were highly shared and had low generation probability. In a later analysis, a clonal expansion index was calculated for each public chain from normalized within-repertoire ranks of inferred template counts. In a later analysis, generation probabilities were computed using a VDJ recombination model fitted to out-of-frame rearrangements, and the results were checked against IGoR. In a later analysis, TCR-TCR, TCR-HLA and TCR-CMV co-occurrence was scored with hypergeometric tests, and a repertoire-size bias correction was applied to TCR pairs. To estimate false discovery rates, a later analysis permuted the HLA or CMV assignments 20 times. In a later analysis, co-occurring TCRs were grouped using DBSCAN, with TCRdist sequence similarity added in when clustering inside HLA-allele-positive subsets. Co-occurrence clustering excluded repertoires with fewer than 30,000 or more than 120,000 public chains, plus five with anomalous nucleotide sharing. The source is immuneACCESS, and TCRdb retained only in-frame sequences with V and J called. Part of the clones is not carried over; for the studies checked, unresolved V genes explain less than half of this, and the remainder is unexplained. D and trimming come from the DNA, and the V and J calls and clone size come from that table. This sample has around 170,000 clones in its table, and around four fifths of those were observed once. The top ten clonotypes cover around 0.8% of the sample.

At the junction V is shortened by 3 bases and J by 7 bases; bases outside the gene matches: 5. Inclusive of the bounding cysteine and phenylalanine, the CDR3 is 13 residues long. Only CDR3 DNA is held: 39 bases, read in frame from base 1. CDR1 is given as SEHNR and CDR2 as FQNEAQ, both from the germline V gene (reference sequence). The sequence joins TRBV7-9 to TRBJ1-2, and 7 junctional nucleotides match TRBD1. This sequence was found in a woman aged 18-29 years in good health and CMV-seronegative. Sequencing was done on a sample of PBMCs. In nucleotide form, the sequence is TGTGCCAGCAGCTTTACAGGGGCGGGTGGCTACACCTTC. The encoded protein is CASSFTGAGGYTF.